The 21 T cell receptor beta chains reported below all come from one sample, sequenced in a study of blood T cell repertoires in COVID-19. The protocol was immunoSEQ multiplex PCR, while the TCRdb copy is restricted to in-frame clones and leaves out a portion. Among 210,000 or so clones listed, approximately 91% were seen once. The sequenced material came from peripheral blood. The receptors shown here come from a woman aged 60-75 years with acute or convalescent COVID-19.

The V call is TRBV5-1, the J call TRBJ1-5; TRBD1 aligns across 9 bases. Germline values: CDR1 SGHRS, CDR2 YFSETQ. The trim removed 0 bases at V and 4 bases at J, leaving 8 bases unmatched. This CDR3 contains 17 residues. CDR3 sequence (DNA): TGCGCCAGCAGCTTGGAGGCGGGACAGGGCGCTAATCAGCCCCAGCATTTT. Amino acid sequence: CASSLEAGQGANQPQHF.

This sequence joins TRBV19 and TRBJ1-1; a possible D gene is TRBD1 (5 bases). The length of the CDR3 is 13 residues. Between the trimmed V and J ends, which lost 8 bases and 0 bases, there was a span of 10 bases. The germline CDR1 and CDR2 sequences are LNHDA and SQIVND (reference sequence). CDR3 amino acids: CASVGHMNTEAFF. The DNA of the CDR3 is TGTGCCAGTGTTGGACACATGAACACTGAAGCTTTCTTT. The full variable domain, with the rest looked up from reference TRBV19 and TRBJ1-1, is DGGITQSPKYLFRKEGQNVTLSCEQNLNHDAMYWYRQDPGQGLRLIYYSQIVNDFQKGDIAEGYSVSREKKESFPLTVTSAQKNPTAFYLCASVGHMNTEAFFGQGTRLTVV.

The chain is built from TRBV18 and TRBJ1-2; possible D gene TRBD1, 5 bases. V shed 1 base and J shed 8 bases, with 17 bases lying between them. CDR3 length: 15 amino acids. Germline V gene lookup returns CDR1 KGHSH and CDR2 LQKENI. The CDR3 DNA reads TGTGCCAGCTCACCACGAGAACCAGGGAGGGAAGGCTACACCTTC. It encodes CASSPREPGREGYTF.

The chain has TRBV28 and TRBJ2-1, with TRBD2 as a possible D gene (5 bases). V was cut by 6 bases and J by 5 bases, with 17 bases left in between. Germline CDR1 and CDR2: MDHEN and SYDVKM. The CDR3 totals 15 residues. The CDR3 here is CASSRLTSIHNEQFF. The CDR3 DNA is TGTGCCAGCAGCCGACTAACCAGTATTCACAATGAGCAGTTCTTC.

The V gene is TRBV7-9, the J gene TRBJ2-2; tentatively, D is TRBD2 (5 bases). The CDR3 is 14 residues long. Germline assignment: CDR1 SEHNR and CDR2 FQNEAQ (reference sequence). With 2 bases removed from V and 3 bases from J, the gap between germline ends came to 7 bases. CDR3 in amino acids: CASSLQADTGELFF. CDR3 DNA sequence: TGTGCCAGCAGCTTACAAGCGGACACCGGGGAGCTGTTTTTT.

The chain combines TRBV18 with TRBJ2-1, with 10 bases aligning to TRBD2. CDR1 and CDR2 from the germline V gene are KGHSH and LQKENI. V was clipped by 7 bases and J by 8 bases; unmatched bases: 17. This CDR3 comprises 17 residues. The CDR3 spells CASFMALAGAKTYEQFF. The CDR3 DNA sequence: TGTGCCAGCTTTATGGCGCTAGCGGGAGCAAAAACATATGAGCAGTTCTTC.

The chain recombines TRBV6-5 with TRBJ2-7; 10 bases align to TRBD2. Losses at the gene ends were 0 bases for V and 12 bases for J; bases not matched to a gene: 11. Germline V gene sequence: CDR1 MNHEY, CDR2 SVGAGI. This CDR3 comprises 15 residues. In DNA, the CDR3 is TGTGCCAGCAGTTACTCGGCCAGCGGGAGGGCCAGAAGGTACTTC. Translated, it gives CASSYSASGRARRYF.

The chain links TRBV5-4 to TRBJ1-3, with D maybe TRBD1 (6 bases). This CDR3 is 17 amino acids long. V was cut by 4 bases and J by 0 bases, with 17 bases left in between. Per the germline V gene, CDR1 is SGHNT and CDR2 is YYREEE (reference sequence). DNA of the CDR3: TGTGCCAGCAGCACCCGACAGGTACCGGACTCTGGAAACACCATATATTTT. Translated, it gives CASSTRQVPDSGNTIYF. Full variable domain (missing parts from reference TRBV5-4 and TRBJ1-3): ETGVTQSPTHLIKTRGQQVTLRCSSQSGHNTVSWYQQALGQGPQFIFQYYREEENGRGNFPPRFSGLQFPNYSSELNVNALELDDSALYLCASSTRQVPDSGNTIYFGEGSWLTVV.

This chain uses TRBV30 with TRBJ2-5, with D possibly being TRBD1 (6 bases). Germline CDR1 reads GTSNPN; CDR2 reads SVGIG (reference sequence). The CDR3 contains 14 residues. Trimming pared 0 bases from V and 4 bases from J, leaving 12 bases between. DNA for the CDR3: TGTGCCTGGAGTGTTGGGACAATGACAGAGACCCAGTACTTC. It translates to CAWSVGTMTETQYF.

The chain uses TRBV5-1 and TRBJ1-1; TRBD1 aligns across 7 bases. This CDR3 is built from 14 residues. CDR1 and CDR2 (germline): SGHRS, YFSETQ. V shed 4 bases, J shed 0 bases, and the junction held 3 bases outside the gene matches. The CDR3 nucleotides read TGCGCCAGCAGCATGGGACAGCTGAACACTGAAGCTTTCTTT. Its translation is CASSMGQLNTEAFF. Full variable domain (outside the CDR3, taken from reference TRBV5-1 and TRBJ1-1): KAGVTQTPRYLIKTRGQQVTLSCSPISGHRSVSWYQQTPGQGLQFLFEYFSETQRNKGNFPGRFSGRQFSNSRSEMNVSTLELGDSALYLCASSMGQLNTEAFFGQGTRLTVV.

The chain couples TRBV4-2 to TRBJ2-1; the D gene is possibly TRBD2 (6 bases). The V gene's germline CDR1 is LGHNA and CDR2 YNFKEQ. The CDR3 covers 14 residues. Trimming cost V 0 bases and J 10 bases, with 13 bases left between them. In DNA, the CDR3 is TGTGCCAGCAGCCAAGATGGCCTAGCGATAGAGCAGTTCTTC. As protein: CASSQDGLAIEQFF.

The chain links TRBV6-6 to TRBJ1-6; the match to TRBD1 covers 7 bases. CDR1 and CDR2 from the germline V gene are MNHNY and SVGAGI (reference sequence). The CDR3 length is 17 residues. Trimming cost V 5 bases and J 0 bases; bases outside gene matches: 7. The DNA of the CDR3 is TGTGCCAGCAGTCGGGACAGCCACAGCTCCTATAATTCACCCCTCCACTTT. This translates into CASSRDSHSSYNSPLHF.

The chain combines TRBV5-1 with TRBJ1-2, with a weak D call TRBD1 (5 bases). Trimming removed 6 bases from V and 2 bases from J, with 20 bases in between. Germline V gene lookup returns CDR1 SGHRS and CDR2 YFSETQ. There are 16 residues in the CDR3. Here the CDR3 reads CASTLRSPGKNYGYTF. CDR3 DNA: TGCGCCAGCACTCTTCGGTCTCCAGGGAAGAACTATGGCTACACCTTC. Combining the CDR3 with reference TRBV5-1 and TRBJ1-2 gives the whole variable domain KAGVTQTPRYLIKTRGQQVTLSCSPISGHRSVSWYQQTPGQGLQFLFEYFSETQRNKGNFPGRFSGRQFSNSRSEMNVSTLELGDSALYLCASTLRSPGKNYGYTFGSGTRLTVV.

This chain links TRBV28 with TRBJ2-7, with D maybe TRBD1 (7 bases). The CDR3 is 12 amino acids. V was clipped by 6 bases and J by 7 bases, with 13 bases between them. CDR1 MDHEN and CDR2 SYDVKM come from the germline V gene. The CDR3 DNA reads TGTGCCAGCAGCTTGACAGGGAGGGAGCAGTACTTC. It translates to CASSLTGREQYF.

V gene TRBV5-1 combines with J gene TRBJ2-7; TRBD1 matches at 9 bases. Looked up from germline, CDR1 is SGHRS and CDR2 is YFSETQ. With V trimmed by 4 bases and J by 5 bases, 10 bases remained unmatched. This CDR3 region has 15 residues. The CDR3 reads CASSLRDRAVDEQYF. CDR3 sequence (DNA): TGCGCCAGCAGCCTCCGGGACAGGGCCGTCGACGAGCAGTACTTC.

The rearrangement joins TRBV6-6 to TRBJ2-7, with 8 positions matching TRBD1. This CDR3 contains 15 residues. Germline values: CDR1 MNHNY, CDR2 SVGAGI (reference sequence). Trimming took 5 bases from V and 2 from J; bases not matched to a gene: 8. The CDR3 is CASSVMDRATYEQYF. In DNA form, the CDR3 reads TGTGCCAGCAGTGTGATGGACAGGGCTACCTACGAGCAGTACTTC.

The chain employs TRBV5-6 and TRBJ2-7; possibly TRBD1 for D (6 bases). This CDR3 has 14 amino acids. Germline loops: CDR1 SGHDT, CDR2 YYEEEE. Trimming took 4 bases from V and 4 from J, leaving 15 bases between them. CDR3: CASSRYPTGYEQYF. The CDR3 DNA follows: TGTGCCAGCAGCCGATACCCAACAGGGTACGAGCAGTACTTC.

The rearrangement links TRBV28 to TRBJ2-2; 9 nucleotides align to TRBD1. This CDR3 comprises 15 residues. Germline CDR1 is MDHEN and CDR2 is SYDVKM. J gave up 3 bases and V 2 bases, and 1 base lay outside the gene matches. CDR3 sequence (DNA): TGTGCCAGCAGTTTAGGACAGGGGCACACCGGGGAGCTGTTTTTT. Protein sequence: CASSLGQGHTGELFF.

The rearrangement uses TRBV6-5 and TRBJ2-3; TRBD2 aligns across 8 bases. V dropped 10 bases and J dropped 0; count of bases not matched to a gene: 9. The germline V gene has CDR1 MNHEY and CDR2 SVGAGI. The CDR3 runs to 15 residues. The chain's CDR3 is CAISREGTSTDTQYF. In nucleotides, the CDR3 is TGTGCCATATCCCGGGAGGGGACTAGCACAGATACGCAGTATTTT.

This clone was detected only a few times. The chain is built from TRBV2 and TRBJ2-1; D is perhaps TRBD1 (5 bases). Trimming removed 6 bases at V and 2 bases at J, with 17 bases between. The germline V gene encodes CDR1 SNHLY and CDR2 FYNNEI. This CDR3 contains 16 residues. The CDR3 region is CASRKIRVSTYNEQFF. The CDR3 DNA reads TGTGCCAGCAGAAAAATCAGGGTGTCGACCTACAATGAGCAGTTCTTC.

The DNA of the CDR3 is TGTGCCAGCAGCCCTTCCGACAGGGCCTTCGGGGAGCTGTTTTTT. This codes for CASSPSDRAFGELFF. J is TRBJ2-2 and V is TRBV7-2; 7 bases are a match to TRBD1. This CDR3 is 15 amino acids long. After removal of 5 bases from V and 7 bases from J, the junction contained 10 bases not matched to a gene. Germline-derived CDR1 and CDR2 are SGHTA and FQGNSA.